Below are 26 T cell receptor beta chains sequenced from a single sample in a study of prognosis after radiotherapy for stage I lung cancer. Two-round multiplex PCR on genomic DNA was the method by which TCR beta CDR3 was amplified. Gene-specific TRBV and TRBJ primers were used in PCR round one. TCRdb itself ran the multiplex PCR reads through MiXCR, one entry per CDR3 protein. The table shows around 13,000 distinct CDR3 sequences, with roughly 29% occurring only once. Sequences were derived from PBMCs, sampled before or after stereotactic body radiation therapy (not recorded which). These receptors were collected from a donor aged 50 or older with non-small cell lung cancer.

This clonotype was detected many times. V and J are TRBV19 and TRBJ2-5; no clear D. The CDR3 is 14 residues long. V lost 3 bases to trimming and J lost 5 bases, with 13 bases between them. Germline lookup yields CDR1 LNHDA and CDR2 SQIVND (reference sequence). The CDR3 sequence is CASSISWQRETQYF. Here the CDR3 DNA reads TGTGCCAGTAGTATCTCCTGGCAGAGGGAGACCCAGTACTTC.

Notes on this clonotype: One end of the junction does not line up with germline, which may come from a read error. The rearrangement uses TRBV25-1 and TRBJ1-2, with D uncertain. CDR3 length: 15 amino acids. Germline values: CDR1 MGHDK, CDR2 SYGVNS. CDR3 region: CASSEGVVSNYGYTF. The CDR3 nucleotides read TGCGCCAGCAGTGAGGGAGTAGTATCTAACTATGGCTACACCTTC.

This clonotype was counted once. The chain uses TRBV29-1 and TRBJ1-2, with no clear D. V gave up 8 bases and J gave up 3 bases, with 10 bases separating them. CDR1 and CDR2 (germline): SQVTM, ANQGSEA. The CDR3 consists of 11 residues. As DNA, the CDR3 is TGCAGCTCGCGGGTCGACTATGGCTACACCTTC. This encodes CSSRVDYGYTF. Together with reference TRBV29-1 and TRBJ1-2, the CDR3 gives the full variable domain: SAVISQKPSRDICQRGTSLTIQCQVDSQVTMMFWYRQQPGQSLTLIATANQGSEATYESGFVIDKFPISRPNLTFSTLTVSNMSPEDSSIYLCSSRVDYGYTFGSGTRLTVV.

The sample holds a few counts of this clonotype. V and J are TRBV6-4 and TRBJ2-2, with D possibly matching TRBD1 (6 bases). Per germline, CDR1 MRHNA and CDR2 SNTAGT. CDR3 size: 16 residues. Between the trimmed V and J ends, which lost 4 bases and 1 base, there was a span of 13 bases. The CDR3 DNA follows: TGTGCCAGCAGTGCCCTCACAGGGCAGAACACCGGGGAGCTGTTTTTT. Translation: CASSALTGQNTGELFF.

This clonotype is medium-sized. The J gene is TRBJ2-7, the V gene TRBV6-1, with TRBD2 matching over 7 bases. Germline loops: CDR1 MNHNS, CDR2 SASEGT. Trimming took 1 base from V and 0 from J; bases not matched to a gene: 6. The CDR3 covers 16 residues. Here the CDR3 reads CASSEVPGGSSYEQYF. In DNA form, the CDR3 reads TGTGCCAGCAGTGAAGTCCCGGGGGGAAGCTCCTACGAGCAGTACTTC.

This rearrangement joins TRBV27 to TRBJ1-6; 9 bases map to TRBD1. V was clipped by 9 bases and J by 6 bases; unmatched bases: 6. CDR1 and CDR2 (germline): MNHEY, SMNVEV (reference sequence). CDR3 length: 14 residues. The CDR3 is CARLGQGGNSPLHF. CDR3 DNA sequence: TGTGCCAGGTTGGGACAGGGAGGTAATTCACCCCTCCACTTT.

By sample fraction, this clonotype is medium-sized. The chain links TRBV5-1 to TRBJ2-1; 7 nucleotides agree with TRBD2. V shed 4 bases and J 5 bases; nucleotides not matched to a gene: 9. Germline V lookup: CDR1 SGHRS, CDR2 YFSETQ. The CDR3 loop spans 15 amino acids. CDR3 loop: CASSRTGGRNNEQFF. In nucleotides, the CDR3 is TGCGCCAGCAGCCGGACGGGGGGAAGAAACAATGAGCAGTTCTTC.

This clonotype was counted ten times or more. The CDR3 bases are TGTGCCAGCAACCAGGGAGGGCTGCGGGAGACCCAGTACTTC. This sequence encodes CASNQGGLRETQYF. The rearrangement uses TRBV9 and TRBJ2-5; TRBD2 matches 7 bases. There are 14 residues in the CDR3. V lost 6 bases to trimming and J lost 5 bases; unmatched junction nucleotides: 10. In germline, CDR1 is SGDLS, CDR2 YYNGEE.

Concerning this clonotype itself: The junction shows a germline mismatch at one end, possibly a read error. The chain couples TRBV12-3 or TRBV12-4 to TRBJ2-7; D not resolved. The length of the CDR3 is 12 residues. The CDR3: CDSAGSSYEQYF. The CDR3 nucleotides are TGTGACAGCGCCGGGTCCTCGTACGAGCAGTACTTC.

By its share, this clonotype is medium-sized (0.01 to 0.1%). The genes are TRBV24-1 and TRBJ2-7; D remains unclear. The CDR3 runs to 11 residues. V was shortened by 5 bases and J by 2 bases, with 3 bases between the two germline ends. Germline V gene data show CDR1 as KGHDR and CDR2 as SFDVKD. The CDR3, as DNA: TGTGCCACCAGTGTTGCCTACGAGCAGTACTTC. It specifies CATSVAYEQYF.

In its sample, this clonotype was seen many times. The chain couples TRBV5-1 to TRBJ2-6; the D is unclear. Germline assignment: CDR1 SGHRS and CDR2 YFSETQ. V lost 0 bases to trimming and J lost 0 bases, with 1 base between them. The CDR3 is 14 amino acids. The CDR3 loop is CASSLDSGANVLTF. CDR3 bases: TGCGCCAGCAGCTTGGACTCTGGGGCCAACGTCCTGACTTTC.

This clonotype was seen repeatedly, ten times or more. The chain has TRBV28 and TRBJ1-5; possible D gene TRBD1, 5 bases. Trimming cost V 3 bases and J 2 bases, with 14 bases left between them. CDR1 is MDHEN and CDR2 is SYDVKM in the germline V gene. The CDR3 loop spans 16 amino acids. The chain's CDR3 is CASSFFRAGGNQPQHF. The CDR3 nucleotides are TGTGCCAGCAGTTTTTTCAGGGCCGGAGGCAATCAGCCCCAGCATTTT. Full variable domain (outside the CDR3, taken from reference TRBV28 and TRBJ1-5): DVKVTQSSRYLVKRTGEKVFLECVQDMDHENMFWYRQDPGLGLRLIYFSYDVKMKEKGDIPEGYSVSREKKERFSLILESASTNQTSMYLCASSFFRAGGNQPQHFGDGTRLSIL.

This clonotype was picked up many times. The V gene is TRBV19, the J gene TRBJ2-3, with D perhaps given as TRBD1 or TRBD2 (7 bases each). Germline-derived CDR1 and CDR2 are LNHDA and SQIVND (reference sequence). V was cut by 4 bases and J by 5 bases, with 16 bases left in between. The CDR3 has 15 residues. CDR3 sequence reads: CASSTSAGGGDTQYF. In DNA form, the CDR3 reads TGTGCCAGTAGTACCTCCGCAGGGGGGGGAGATACGCAGTATTTT.

Notes on this clonotype: This may stem from a read error, because a much larger clone lies one nucleotide away. The chain combines TRBV6-2 or TRBV6-3 with TRBJ2-1; a possible D gene is TRBD2 (5 bases). CDR1 is MNHEY and CDR2 is SVGEGT in the germline V gene. The CDR3 length is 17 residues. V lost 4 bases to trimming and J lost 3 bases, with 19 bases between them. The CDR3: CASSCSAPSRVYNEQFF. Written as DNA, the CDR3 is TGTGCCAGCAGTTGCTCCGCTCCTAGCCGGGTCTACAATGAGCAGTTCTTC.

By its share, this clonotype is medium-sized. The chain has TRBV6-6 and TRBJ2-7; weak D call: TRBD1 (6 bases). The CDR3 loop spans 16 amino acids. CDR1 is MNHNY and CDR2 is SVGAGI in the germline V gene (reference sequence). With 1 base removed from V and 0 bases from J, the gap between germline ends came to 13 bases. The CDR3 bases are TGTGCCAGCAGTTACTTGGCAGGGGCCAGCTCCTACGAGCAGTACTTC. Amino acid sequence: CASSYLAGASSYEQYF.

Comment on this clonotype: A read error likely explains this, since a far larger clone differs by one base. J is TRBJ1-2 and V is TRBV6-5, with 7 bases fitting TRBD1. The CDR3 consists of 13 residues. Germline assignment: CDR1 MNHEY and CDR2 SVGAGI. In DNA form, the CDR3 reads TGTGTCAGCAGCCGTGACAGGGAGTTTGGCTACACCTTC. The encoded protein is CVSSRDREFGYTF.

With regard to this clonotype: This likely reflects a read error, since a far larger clone is one base away. The J gene is TRBJ1-6, the V gene TRBV6-4; perhaps TRBD1 as D (6 bases). The germline gives CDR1 MRHNA, CDR2 SNTAGT. CDR3 length: 15 residues. V dropped 6 bases and J dropped 5 bases, with 14 bases sitting between them. Written as DNA, the CDR3 is TGTGCCAGCAGGCAACAGGGATTGGATAATTCACCCCTCCACTTT. Residues: CASRQQGLDNSPLHF.

On this clonotype: One base separates it from a far larger clone, so it is likely a read error. The chain is built from TRBV11-2 and TRBJ2-5; D not resolved. Matching the DNA end better, TRBJ2-1 makes the J call doubtful. This CDR3 is 13 amino acids long. Per germline, CDR1 SGHAT and CDR2 FQNNGV. CDR3 sequence reads: CASSVYAVYEQFF. DNA for the CDR3: TGTGCCAGCAGCGTTTACGCGGTATATGAGCAGTTCTTC.

This clonotype is classed as medium-sized. This rearrangement joins TRBV12-3 or TRBV12-4 to TRBJ2-1; perhaps TRBD1 as D (5 bases). V gave up 2 bases and J gave up 10 bases, with 12 bases separating them. The CDR3 has 13 amino acids. CDR3 loop: CASSLSFKGEQFF. Written as DNA, the CDR3 is TGTGCCAGCAGTTTAAGCTTTAAGGGGGAGCAGTTCTTC.

Worth noting for this clonotype: This likely traces to a read error, being one base from a far larger clone. The chain employs TRBV6-4 and TRBJ2-7; 9 positions agree with TRBD1. CDR1 is MRHNA and CDR2 is SNTAGT in the germline V gene. The CDR3 extends over 14 amino acids. The CDR3 loop is CASRTGGSSYEHYF. The CDR3 nucleotides are TGTGCCAGCAGGACAGGGGGGAGCTCCTACGAGCATTACTTC.

Note on this clonotype: Given the absence of the conserved phenylalanine or tryptophan at the CDR3 end, a read error is likely. The CDR3, as DNA: TGTGCCAGCAGCGGGACAGGTCTCTACGAGCAGTACTAC. Protein: CASSGTGLYEQYY. The chain is built from TRBV7-9 and TRBJ2-7; TRBD1 matches 8 bases. The CDR3 sequence is 13 residues long. CDR1 SEHNR and CDR2 FQNEAQ come from the germline V gene (reference sequence). V trimming: 5 bases; J trimming: 3 bases; junction bases outside the gene matches: 3.

This clonotype was observed many times. This chain connects TRBV4-2 to TRBJ2-3; 12 bases are a match to TRBD2. There are 16 residues in the CDR3. Germline V gene lookup returns CDR1 LGHNA and CDR2 YNFKEQ. The V gene end was trimmed by 3 bases and the J gene end by 6 bases; junction bases not matched to a gene: 7. CDR3 in DNA: TGTGCCAGCAGCCATGTGACTAGCGGGGGACTGGATACGCAGTATTTT. Protein product: CASSHVTSGGLDTQYF.

This clonotype showed up many times. The V gene is TRBV2, the J gene TRBJ2-5; no firm D call. Germline CDR1 and CDR2: SNHLY and FYNNEI. V dropped 6 bases and J dropped 5 bases, with 19 bases sitting between them. The CDR3 is 15 amino acids. The CDR3 loop is CASRAQIQAWETQYF. For the CDR3, the DNA is TGTGCCAGCAGGGCACAGATTCAGGCCTGGGAGACCCAGTACTTC.

In this sample, this clonotype turned up many times. The chain combines TRBV30 with TRBJ1-4; 7 nucleotides align to TRBD1. The CDR3 loop spans 15 amino acids. Germline CDR1 and CDR2: GTSNPN and SVGIG (reference sequence). The V segment lost 5 bases and the J segment 0 bases; nucleotides outside the gene matches: 6. CDR3 DNA: TGTGCCTGGCGTCTCGGGACAGCAACTAATGAAAAACTGTTTTTT. It yields the protein CAWRLGTATNEKLFF.

This clonotype was seen repeatedly, ten times or more. This chain links TRBV3-1 with TRBJ2-3; tentative D call: TRBD2 (6 bases). CDR1 LGHDT and CDR2 YNNKEL come from the germline V gene (reference sequence). V gave up 4 bases and J gave up 6 bases, with 14 bases separating them. The CDR3 is 14 amino acids. DNA for the CDR3: TGTGCCAGCAGCCGGGGGGACTCCGCGGATACGCAGTATTTT. It specifies CASSRGDSADTQYF.

This clonotype came up many times. The chain is built from TRBV11-1 and TRBJ2-4; either TRBD1 or TRBD2 may supply D (6 bases each). V was shortened by 6 bases and J by 0 bases, with 12 bases between the two germline ends. The CDR3 has 15 residues. From germline, CDR1 is SGHAT and CDR2 FQDESV (reference sequence). The CDR3 DNA reads as TGTGCCAGCAGTAGGGGGGACGTAGCCAAAAACATTCAGTACTTC. This gives the protein CASSRGDVAKNIQYF.